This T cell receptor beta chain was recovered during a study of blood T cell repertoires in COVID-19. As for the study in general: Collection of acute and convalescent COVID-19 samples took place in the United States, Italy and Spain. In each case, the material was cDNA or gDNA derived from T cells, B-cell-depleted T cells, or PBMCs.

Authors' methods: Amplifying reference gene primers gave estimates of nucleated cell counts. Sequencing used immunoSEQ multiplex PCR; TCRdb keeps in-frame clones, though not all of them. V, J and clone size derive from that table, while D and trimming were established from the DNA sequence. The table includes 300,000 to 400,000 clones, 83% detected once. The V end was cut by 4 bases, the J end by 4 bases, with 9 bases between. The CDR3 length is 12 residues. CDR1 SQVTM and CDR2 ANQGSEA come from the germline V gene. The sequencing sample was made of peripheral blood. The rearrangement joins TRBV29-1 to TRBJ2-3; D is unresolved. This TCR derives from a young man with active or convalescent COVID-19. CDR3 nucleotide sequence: TGCAGCGTTGGGGTAGCTTCAGATACGCAGTATTTT. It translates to CSVGVASDTQYF.